Listed here is a single TCR beta chain. At the DNA level, this CDR3 is encoded by other sequences in the same sample as well. Using immunoSEQ multiplex PCR, the repertoire was profiled, and TCRdb retains in-frame clones only, with some absent. The data contain hundreds of thousands of clones, 75% to 90% of them seen just once; the ten biggest clones take up 4.5% to 7%. The data are from a study of cytomegalovirus exposure and HLA in healthy donors. This TCR was sampled from a woman aged 18-29 years in good health and CMV-seronegative. Sequencing was performed on PBMCs.

The CDR3 reads CASSYSHYNEQFF. The CDR3 nucleotides are TGTGCCAGCAGTTACTCTCACTACAATGAGCAGTTCTTC. J is TRBJ2-1 and V is TRBV6-5; no clear D gene. Trimming stripped 0 bases from V and 3 bases from J, with 3 bases between. The CDR3 length is 13 residues. The germline gives CDR1 MNHEY, CDR2 SVGAGI.